The following is a T cell receptor beta chain sequence with its context. There is no known antigen for this receptor. No qualities accompany the bases; no much larger clone lies one base away. The library came from multiplex PCR. The sequencer listed for this sample is Illumina HiSeq 4000. CDR3 regions were amplified by Arm-PCR with iRepertoire HTBI primers to construct TCR beta libraries. PCR products were gel purified before sequencing. The paper's data handling went like this. Across samples, approximately 68 TRBV and 13 to 15 TRBJ segments were identified and used for gene usage analysis of CDR3 amino acid clonotypes. Filtered high-quality paired reads were merged into contigs using COPE and FqMerger. BLAST was used to align contigs to IMGT TRBV, TRBD and TRBJ reference genes, and CDR3 was defined according to IMGT. Highly expanded clones were defined as clonotypes with a frequency above 0.1%. Shannon entropy was used to measure repertoire diversity, and the Gini coefficient was used to measure V-J evenness. A clonotype was considered public if more than one individual shared it. TCRdb handled the public reads itself, with Q25 trimming in fastp and clone calling in MiXCR, and kept productive beta chains. Entries that share a CDR3 protein sequence are merged under the most common genes and DNA. Clone size and V and J calls follow TCRdb, not the original study. The sample table holds about 290,000 distinct CDR3 sequences, of which roughly a fifth were seen once. The ten largest clones capture more than 55% of the sample.

CDR3 length: 13 amino acids, cysteine to phenylalanine. Left in the record is the CDR3 DNA by itself, 39 bases read in frame from the first base. Sequences SGHTA (CDR1) and FQGNSA (CDR2) are obtained from the germline V gene. The trim is 4 bases for V and 4 bases for J, with a gap of 8 bases between the germline ends. Explained via the paper, the time point label denotes: persistent/refractory GD, antithyroid drugs over 5 years with positive TRAb. RNA was extracted from PBMCs in TRIzol for both TCR sequencing and RNA sequencing. Graves' disease was diagnosed according to American Thyroid Association guidelines. Patients were recruited from an endocrinology department in Xi'an, China. Each patient gave 9 to 10 milliliters of peripheral blood, collected in an EDTA anticoagulant tube. Ficoll Paque Plus density gradient separation was used to isolate PBMCs, and no additional T cell sorting was done. RNA quality was checked with an Agilent 2100 Bioanalyzer and agarose gel, and concentration with a NanoDrop 2000.

The sample belongs to a study of regulatory T cells in long-lasting Graves disease (dated by TCRdb to the early 2020s). About the full investigation: Persistent Graves' disease was defined as persistently positive TSH receptor autoantibodies together with antithyroid drug treatment for over 5 years. Persistent Graves' disease patients were compared with newly diagnosed Graves' disease patients by peripheral blood TCR sequencing and RNA sequencing. The study was conducted in China and was registered as a clinical trial. A total of some 33 samples were covered by TCR sequencing, comprising approximately 13 persistent and around 20 newly diagnosed Graves' disease patients. In the clinical cohort, patients with persistent Graves' disease had used antithyroid drugs for an average of about 10.3 years.

Overall study outcomes, separate from this receptor: Compared with newly diagnosed patients, patients with persistent Graves' disease had lower TCR Shannon entropy and fewer highly expanded clones, which suggests clonal expansion. Patients with persistent disease shared more public clonotypes (around 2,500) than newly diagnosed patients did (around 930). Only peripheral blood was studied, because thyroid tissue, the primary lesion, was inaccessible. Sequencing and analysis were limited to the TCR beta chain. TRBV28, TRBJ1-2 and TRBJ2-5 were preferentially used in persistent disease, while TRBV20-1 and TRBJ2-1 were favored in newly diagnosed disease. The authors acknowledged the small sample size as a limitation that may reduce accuracy.

The sequence links TRBV7-2 to TRBJ1-5, with the D gene call left open. Sequencing was performed on peripheral blood mononuclear cells (PBMCs), taken when the disease was refractory, from a patient treated with antithyroid drugs. The clonotype was recovered from a female donor with Graves disease. The base sequence is TGTGCCAGCAGCTGGGCGGTAAATCAGCCCCAGCATTTT. Translated, this gives CASSWAVNQPQHF.